The rows below give T cell receptor beta chains drawn from one sample of a study of blood T cell dynamics during melanoma immunotherapy. Sequenced by immunoSEQ multiplex PCR; TCRdb stores in-frame clones only, minus some. The data hold 13,000 or so clones, with more than 75% observed a single time. The source was blood, collected from a patient treated with checkpoint blockade. These TCRs come from a human donor with melanoma. Each CDR3 is given with its conserved first and last residue. D genes are given only for firm matches. Clone sizes are given selectively: once, few, many, or a class where the clone is expanded.

>TRBJ2-2|-|-|TRBV6-6
TGTGCCAGCAGTTACCGCGACTCCGGGGAGCTGTTTTTT
CASSYRDSGELFF
>TRBJ2-2|-|-|TRBV6-6
TGTGCCAGCTTACCGGGACTTACAACCGGGGAGCTGTTTTTT
CASLPGLTTGELFF
>TRBJ1-5|-|TRBD1|TRBV5-6
TGTGCCAGCAGCTTGGAGGGCTGGAGGGGGCTAAATCAGCCCCAGCATTTT
CASSLEGWRGLNQPQHF
>TRBJ1-4|-|-|TRBV5-1
TGCGCCAGCAGCAACCTACAGGGTGGCGGTGAAAAACTGTTTTTT
CASSNLQGGGEKLFF
>TRBJ1-5|-|-|TRBV2
TGCGCCAGCAGTTACAGATTTTATAGCAATCAGCCCCAGCATTTT
CASSYRFYSNQPQHF
>TRBJ1-2|-|-|TRBV5-1
TGCGCCAGCAGCCCGCAGGGATCACCTAACTATGGCTACACCTTC
CASSPQGSPNYGYTF
>TRBJ2-6|-|TRBD1|TRBV4-1
TGCGCCAGCAGCCAAGGCGGACAGGGTACTGGGGCCAACGTCCTGACTTTC
CASSQGGQGTGANVLTF
>TRBJ1-1|-|-|TRBV19
TGTGCCAGTAGTATGGGGGGCAGGGTCGTTGGCACTGAAGCTTTCTTT
CASSMGGRVVGTEAFF
>TRBJ1-2|-|TRBD1|TRBV6-6
TGTGCCAGCAGTTACACAGGGGATGGCTACACCTTC
CASSYTGDGYTF
>TRBJ2-7|once|TRBD1|TRBV4-1
TGCGCCAGCAGCCAAGGGACAGGGGTGACCTACGAGCAGTACTTC
CASSQGTGVTYEQYF
>TRBJ2-3|once|TRBD1|TRBV11-3
TGTGCCAGCAGCCCTCAGGGGGCCCTCGGCACAGATACGCAGTATTTT
CASSPQGALGTDTQYF
>TRBJ2-1|-|-|TRBV6-4
TGTGCCAGCAGTGAAGTGGGCGGGGATAGTAATGAGCAGTTCTTC
CASSEVGGDSNEQFF
>TRBJ2-3|-|-|TRBV2
TGTGCCAGCACCCGGGGTACGGTGAATACGCAGTATTTT
CASTRGTVNTQYF
>TRBJ2-1|-|TRBD2|TRBV19
TGTGCCAGTAGTCCGATAGCGGGAGGGGGCGATGAGCAGTTCTTC
CASSPIAGGGDEQFF
>TRBJ2-1|-|TRBD2|TRBV7-2
TGTGCCAGCAGCGGTCTAGCGGGGTCCTACAATGAGCAGTTCTTC
CASSGLAGSYNEQFF
>TRBJ2-7|-|TRBD2|TRBV2
TGTGCCAGCAGACGGGCTAGCGGTCTAGCTAGCGAGCAGTACTTC
CASRRASGLASEQYF
>TRBJ2-6|-|TRBD1|TRBV5-1
TGCGCCAGCAGCTTGGGGGACAGGGAAGCCAACGTCCTGACTTTC
CASSLGDREANVLTF
>TRBJ1-5|large|TRBD1|TRBV18
TGTGCCAGCCGACAGGGGGGAGGTCAGCCCCAGCATTTT
CASRQGGGQPQHF
>TRBJ1-5|-|-|TRBV5-1
TGCGCCAGCAGCTTGGGAGATAATCAGCCCCAGCATTTT
CASSLGDNQPQHF
>TRBJ1-2|-|TRBD1|TRBV6-1
TGTGCCAGCAGTGAAAGGGACAGCAGTAACTATGGCTACACCTTC
CASSERDSSNYGYTF
>TRBJ2-7|few|TRBD2|TRBV4-1
TGCGCCAGCAGCCAAGAATACGGGAGGTACTACGAGCAGTACTTC
CASSQEYGRYYEQYF
>TRBJ2-5|-|-|TRBV2
TGTGCCAGCAGCCTACAGGGAAAGTACCAAGAGACCCAGTACTTC
CASSLQGKYQETQYF
>TRBJ2-5|-|-|TRBV7-6
TGTGCCAGCAGCTCACAACCAAGGACAGTACCAGAGACCCAGTACTTC
CASSSQPRTVPETQYF
>TRBJ2-6|-|TRBD2|TRBV19
TGTGCCAGTAGTCCGAAGGGACTAGCGGGAGGAAGATCTGGGGCCAACGTCCTGACTTTC
CASSPKGLAGGRSGANVLTF
>TRBJ2-5|-|TRBD1|TRBV9
TGTGCCAGCAGCGCTGGGGACAGGGGGACAGAGACCCAGTACTTC
CASSAGDRGTETQYF
>TRBJ1-1|-|TRBD1|TRBV6-6
TGTGCCAGCAAAGACAGGGGGCCTGAAGCTTTCTTT
CASKDRGPEAFF
>TRBJ1-4|-|-|TRBV25-1
TGTGCCAGCAGTGAATTGGGGGGGGGAATGGAAAAACTGTTTTTT
CASSELGGGMEKLFF
>TRBJ1-1|-|-|TRBV11-2
TGTGCCAGCAGCTCCTTCTTTCAGCAGGCGAACACTGAAGCTTTCTTT
CASSSFFQQANTEAFF
>TRBJ1-3|-|-|TRBV9
TGTGCCAGCAGCGTAGGTGTCCAGGAGGGCCTCTCTGGAAACACCATATATTTT
CASSVGVQEGLSGNTIYF
>TRBJ1-3|few|-|TRBV4-2
TGTGCCAGCAGCCAAGAATTGTGGGCCTCTGGAAACACCATATATTTT
CASSQELWASGNTIYF
>TRBJ1-5|-|TRBD1|TRBV25-1
TGTGCCAGCAGTGGAGGGACAGGGAGCAATCAGCCCCAGCATTTT
CASSGGTGSNQPQHF
>TRBJ1-6|-|-|TRBV14
TGTGCCAGCAGCCGGGATCTTCATAATTCACCCCTCCACTTT
CASSRDLHNSPLHF
>TRBJ2-5|-|-|TRBV5-1
TGCGCCAGCAGCTTGCCCAAAGAGACCCAGTACTTC
CASSLPKETQYF
>TRBJ1-3|-|-|TRBV6-1
TGTGCCAGCACGAGACAGCCCTCTGGAAACACCATATATTTT
CASTRQPSGNTIYF
>TRBJ2-5|-|-|TRBV7-9
TGTGCCATTCCGACTAGAGGGGGAGAGACCCAGTACTTC
CAIPTRGGETQYF
>TRBJ1-1|-|-|TRBV18
TGTGCCAGCTCACCACGGGGTCCGGATACTGAAGCTTTCTTT
CASSPRGPDTEAFF
>TRBJ2-2|-|-|TRBV6-5
TGTGCCAGCAGGATAAACACCGGGGAGCTGTTTTTT
CASRINTGELFF
>TRBJ2-4|-|-|TRBV28
TGTGCCAGCAGTTTCCGGGGCATTCAGTACTTC
CASSFRGIQYF
>TRBJ1-1|-|TRBD1|TRBV5-6
TGTGCCAGCAGCTGGGCCGGGACAGGGAAAGACACTGAAGCTTTCTTT
CASSWAGTGKDTEAFF
>TRBJ2-1|-|-|TRBV19
TGTGCCAGGGGTTCAAGGGAGCCAAATGAGCAGTTCTTC
CARGSREPNEQFF
>TRBJ2-2|-|-|TRBV11-3
TGTGCCAGCAGCTCCAACCGGTTGGGGGAGCTGTTTTTT
CASSSNRLGELFF
>TRBJ2-3|-|TRBD2|TRBV10-3
TGTGCCATCAGGAGCGGGGGCGGGGGCACAGATACGCAGTATTTT
CAIRSGGGGTDTQYF
>TRBJ2-1|-|TRBD2|TRBV10-3
TGTGCCATCAGCCAACTAGCGGGGGTGGACAATGAGCAGTTCTTC
CAISQLAGVDNEQFF
>TRBJ1-2|-|TRBD1|TRBV5-1
TGCGCCAGCAGCTTGCAGGGGGATCGGGGCTATGGCTACACCTTC
CASSLQGDRGYGYTF